A single sample is the source of the 18 T cell receptor beta chains below, sequenced in a study of early stage breast cancer tumors (dated by TCRdb to 2017 to 2019). The library was produced with the immunoSEQ multiplex PCR assay. As stored in TCRdb, this immuneACCESS dataset retains in-frame rearrangements with V and J assigned. A fraction of the clones does not appear; measured against another copy, unresolved V genes explain less than half of the discrepancy, and the remainder lacks a known reason. Here the sample has about 69,000 clones; less than 90% occur a single time. The ten most abundant clones make up about 4.4% of the sample. The material sequenced was blood. Source of these receptors: a person aged 40-50 years with breast cancer.

This chain connects TRBV14 to TRBJ1-5; the D gene is possibly TRBD1 (5 bases). There are 15 residues in the CDR3. Germline assignment: CDR1 SGHDN and CDR2 FVKESK. V shed 1 base and J shed 1 base, with 8 bases lying between them. The CDR3 region is CASSQAGGSNQPQHF. DNA for the CDR3: TGTGCCAGCAGCCAAGCGGGGGGAAGCAATCAGCCCCAGCATTTT.

The chain has TRBV29-1 and TRBJ2-7; D possibly corresponds to TRBD2 (6 bases). Trimming took 5 bases from V and 1 from J, leaving 9 bases between them. Germline V CDR1 and CDR2: SQVTM, ANQGSEA. The CDR3 covers 12 residues. CDR3 loop: CSVFGTSYEQYF. Written as DNA, the CDR3 is TGCAGCGTTTTTGGGACTTCCTACGAGCAGTACTTC.

The J gene is TRBJ2-3, the V gene TRBV5-7, with TRBD2 as a possible D gene (6 bases). Being an ORF, TRBV5-7 has a function that is uncertain. The ends were cut back, 4 bases at V and 6 bases at J, with 6 bases in the middle. The CDR3 has 11 residues. The CDR3 nucleotides read TGTGCCAGCAGCGGGAGGGATACGCAGTATTTT. Amino acids: CASSGRDTQYF.

This clone appeared a single time. The junction shows a germline mismatch at one end, possibly a read error. The genes are TRBV7-7 and TRBJ2-5; D is possibly TRBD1 (7 bases). Germline CDR1 and CDR2: SSHAT and FNYEAQ (reference sequence). CDR3 length: 16 residues. CDR3 nucleotide sequence: TGTGCTAGCAGCTTTGGTTCAGGGGGGAGTGGAGAGACCCAGTACTTC. This encodes CASSFGSGGSGETQYF.

The chain combines TRBV29-1 with TRBJ2-7; TRBD2 is a possible D gene (6 bases). There are 13 residues in the CDR3. The V gene's germline CDR1 is SQVTM and CDR2 ANQGSEA. V gave up 5 bases and J gave up 5 bases, with 16 bases separating them. The CDR3 nucleotides are TGCAGCGTTACCCTTGGGACGGGGGACGAGCAGTACTTC. Its translation is CSVTLGTGDEQYF.

The chain has TRBV10-3 and TRBJ2-7, with D possibly being TRBD2 (5 bases). This CDR3 has 12 residues. V lost 6 bases to trimming and J lost 2 bases, with 8 bases between them. Germline V CDR1 and CDR2: ENHRY, SYGVKD. The CDR3 coding sequence is TGTGCCATCAGAGGGAGTACCTACGAGCAGTACTTC. Amino acid sequence: CAIRGSTYEQYF.

This chain uses TRBV6-1 with TRBJ1-2; D ambiguous. Germline V gives CDR1 MNHNS, CDR2 SASEGT. The V end was cut by 5 bases, the J end by 4 bases, with 11 bases between. CDR3 length equals 13 residues. CDR3 loop: CASSLASVYGYTF. The CDR3 bases are TGTGCCAGCAGTTTAGCGTCCGTCTATGGCTACACCTTC.

This clone is a singleton in its sample. The chain combines TRBV5-1 with TRBJ1-2, with 8 nucleotides matching TRBD1. The CDR3 extends over 14 amino acids. V lost 4 bases and J lost 8; bases outside the gene matches: 10. Germline lookup yields CDR1 SGHRS and CDR2 YFSETQ. The CDR3 DNA follows: TGCGCCAGCAGCATGGGTGGGACAGGCAGAGGCTACACCTTC. Amino acid sequence: CASSMGGTGRGYTF.

The chain recombines TRBV7-2 with TRBJ2-1; tentatively, D is TRBD1 (5 bases). Looked up from germline, CDR1 is SGHTA and CDR2 is FQGNSA. V was pared by 1 base and J by 4 bases, with 8 bases between. The CDR3 is 14 amino acids. CDR3 nucleotide sequence: TGTGCCAGCAGCTTAGGACAGAGATACAATGAGCAGTTCTTC. This sequence encodes CASSLGQRYNEQFF. The complete variable domain, with remaining parts taken from reference TRBV7-2 and TRBJ2-1, reads GAGVSQSPSNKVTEKGKDVELRCDPISGHTALYWYRQSLGQGLEFLIYFQGNSAPDKSGLPSDRFSAERTGGSVSTLTIQRTQQEDSAVYLCASSLGQRYNEQFFGPGTRLTVL.

The chain joins TRBV7-8 to TRBJ1-2; D gene uncertain. Germline values: CDR1 SGHVS, CDR2 FQNEAQ. V lost 4 bases and J 8 bases, leaving 11 bases between the germline ends. This CDR3 comprises 12 residues. CDR3 region: CASSSGTAGYTF. CDR3 sequence (DNA): TGTGCCAGCAGCTCCGGAACCGCCGGCTACACCTTC.

This sequence joins TRBV19 and TRBJ2-3; TRBD2 matches at 11 bases. CDR1 and CDR2 (germline): LNHDA, SQIVND (reference sequence). The CDR3 loop spans 17 amino acids. V gave up 4 bases and J gave up 5 bases; unmatched junction bases: 11. In DNA form, the CDR3 reads TGTGCCAGTAGTACCACTCTTCTAGCGGGAGGATTAGATACGCAGTATTTT. It specifies CASSTTLLAGGLDTQYF.

The chain links TRBV7-9 to TRBJ2-7; 14 nucleotides match TRBD2. Germline V lookup: CDR1 SEHNR, CDR2 FQNEAQ (reference sequence). Trimming at V came to 5 bases and at J to 4 bases, leaving 4 bases not matched to a gene. This CDR3 has 15 amino acids. The CDR3 sequence: CASSRLAGGWYEQYF. CDR3 in DNA: TGTGCCAGCAGCCGACTAGCGGGAGGGTGGTACGAGCAGTACTTC.

The rearrangement joins TRBV7-9 to TRBJ1-1; maybe TRBD1 (5 bases). V gave up 1 base and J gave up 6 bases, with 12 bases separating them. The germline V gene encodes CDR1 SEHNR and CDR2 FQNEAQ (reference sequence). CDR3 length: 14 amino acids. The DNA of the CDR3 is TGTGCCAGCAGCTTAGAAGTCAGGGAGGCTGAAGCTTTCTTT. The encoded protein is CASSLEVREAEAFF.

The gene calls are TRBV7-2 and TRBJ2-5; TRBD1 or TRBD2 may be the D gene (5 bases each). Germline-derived CDR1 and CDR2 are SGHTA and FQGNSA. The CDR3 is made up of 16 amino acids. Trimming shortened V by 5 bases and J by 1 base, and 17 bases separated the two germline ends. The CDR3, as DNA: TGTGCCAGCAGCCCCCCAATGGGACGGTTCCAAGAGACCCAGTACTTC. Amino acids: CASSPPMGRFQETQYF.

The rearrangement links TRBV7-9 to TRBJ2-2; 9 bases fit TRBD1. J lost 4 bases, V lost 5 bases, and 11 bases had no gene match. The germline gives CDR1 SEHNR, CDR2 FQNEAQ (reference sequence). The CDR3 totals 17 residues. The CDR3 region is CASSRQGGFIGTGELFF. CDR3 in DNA: TGTGCCAGCAGCCGACAGGGGGGATTTATCGGCACCGGGGAGCTGTTTTTT.

This clone has a single count. CDR3 sequence: CAAPPFIPSPGELFF. CDR3 nucleotide sequence: TGTGCCGCCCCACCCTTCATCCCCTCTCCCGGGGAGCTGTTTTTT. The chain links TRBV21-1 to TRBJ2-2. TRBV21-1 is a known pseudogene. The CDR3 is 15 amino acids.

This chain joins TRBV28 and TRBJ2-2; TRBD2 agrees at 12 bases. CDR3 size: 16 residues. J gave up 7 bases and V 5 bases, and 8 bases lay outside the gene matches. Germline values: CDR1 MDHEN, CDR2 SYDVKM. In DNA, the CDR3 is TGTGCCAGCAGTCTCGGACTAGCGGGACGTGTCGGGGAGCTGTTTTTT. Translated: CASSLGLAGRVGELFF.

V gene TRBV10-3 combines with J gene TRBJ1-4; 10 bases map to TRBD1. Germline loops: CDR1 ENHRY, CDR2 SYGVKD. This CDR3 has 16 residues. V lost 10 bases and J lost 6; bases outside the gene matches: 14. The CDR3 nucleotides read TGTGCCACCAGCCGACCTTCCGGGACAGGGGATGAAAAACTGTTTTTT. Translating gives CATSRPSGTGDEKLFF.